Following are 18 T cell receptor beta chains from one sample sequenced in a study of vaccination and CD4 T cells after COVID-19. Cultured CD4+ T-cell DNA underwent Oncomine TCR Beta short-read sequencing. TCRdb analysed the PCR reads with MiXCR anew, one entry per CDR3 protein. The sample records fewer than 15,000 distinct CDR3 sequences, 40% to 55% being singletons. As to treatment: approximately nine-day PBMC culture with coronavirus spike peptide pools or control peptides (ViraFEST assay). These receptors are not linked to any known antigen. The input for sequencing was CD4+ T cells from blood, cultured in vitro, taken after SARS-CoV-2 vaccination. The receptor source for this set is a human donor who had recovered from COVID-19.

This chain connects TRBV7-3 to TRBJ2-3, with D hard to call. The CDR3 is 16 residues long. V lost 4 bases and J 0 bases, leaving 14 bases between the germline ends. Germline loops: CDR1 SGHTA, CDR2 FQGTGA. The CDR3 is CASSYQGPPSTDTQYF. The CDR3 nucleotides are TGTGCCAGCAGCTACCAAGGGCCCCCTAGCACAGATACGCAGTATTTT.

This clonotype has only a few counts. The rearrangement joins TRBV20-1 to TRBJ1-5; 7 positions agree with TRBD1. The CDR3 spans 13 residues. From germline, CDR1 is DFQATT and CDR2 SNEGSKA (reference sequence). J lost 0 bases, V lost 5 bases, and 1 base had no gene match. The chain's CDR3 is CSADRASNQPQHF. The CDR3 DNA is TGCAGTGCTGACAGGGCTAGCAATCAGCCCCAGCATTTT.

The chain couples TRBV5-4 to TRBJ2-3; 10 nucleotides match TRBD2. The CDR3 totals 15 residues. Trimming removed 5 bases from V and 0 bases from J; junction bases left unmatched: 3. The germline CDR1 and CDR2 sequences are SGHNT and YYREEE (reference sequence). The CDR3 is CASSTLAGSTDTQYF. Written as DNA, the CDR3 is TGTGCCAGCAGTACACTAGCGGGAAGCACAGATACGCAGTATTTT.

This rearrangement joins TRBV20-1 to TRBJ2-6; D may be TRBD1 (6 bases). V gave up 2 bases and J gave up 2 bases, with 16 bases separating them. The germline CDR1 and CDR2 sequences are DFQATT and SNEGSKA (reference sequence). The CDR3 is 17 amino acids. CDR3 DNA sequence: TGCAGTGCTAGATTGCCCAACAGGGTGACTGGGGCCAACGTCCTGACTTTC. Protein product: CSARLPNRVTGANVLTF.

CDR3: CASSPGLRDREQYF. The CDR3 DNA sequence: TGTGCCAGCAGCCCGGGACTGAGGGACCGCGAGCAGTACTTC. V gene TRBV7-2 combines with J gene TRBJ2-7; a possible D gene is TRBD2 (6 bases). The CDR3 has 14 amino acids. V was pared by 5 bases and J by 6 bases, with 17 bases between. From germline, CDR1 is SGHTA and CDR2 FQGNSA.

The CDR3 loop reads CASSFGRGFYGYTF. As DNA, the CDR3 is TGTGCCAGCAGTTTTGGCAGGGGGTTCTATGGCTACACCTTC. The chain employs TRBV28 and TRBJ1-2, with 7 nucleotides matching TRBD1. With V trimmed by 3 bases and J by 4 bases, 5 bases remained unmatched. The germline V gene has CDR1 MDHEN and CDR2 SYDVKM. The CDR3 has 14 residues.

V is TRBV5-5 and J is TRBJ1-2; D may be TRBD1 (5 bases). Germline V gives CDR1 SGHKS, CDR2 YYEKEE (reference sequence). The CDR3 spans 16 residues. Trimming cost V 4 bases and J 8 bases, with 24 bases left between them. The CDR3 region is CASSPQIGAGGIGYTF. The CDR3 region has the DNA TGTGCCAGCAGCCCGCAAATCGGGGCGGGCGGGATCGGCTACACCTTC.

The V call is TRBV20-1, the J call TRBJ2-1; 10 nucleotides line up with TRBD1. V lost 0 bases, J lost 8 bases, and 7 bases stayed unmatched. The CDR3 has 15 amino acids. The germline V gene encodes CDR1 DFQATT and CDR2 SNEGSKA (reference sequence). CDR3 bases: TGCAGTGCTAGAGATCCGAGACAGGGGGCTGATGAGCAGTTCTTC. Its translation: CSARDPRQGADEQFF.

This clonotype turned up a few times. The chain joins TRBV6-2 or TRBV6-3 to TRBJ1-5; TRBD1 aligns across 7 bases. This CDR3 is 15 amino acids long. The J segment lost 4 bases and the V segment lost 6 bases, leaving 9 bases of the junction unmatched. CDR1 is MNHEY, CDR2 SVGEGT, per germline. The CDR3 region is CASREMTGKNQPQHF. CDR3 DNA: TGTGCCAGCAGGGAAATGACAGGGAAAAATCAGCCCCAGCATTTT.

The sample holds a few counts of this clonotype. The V and J genes are TRBV7-3 and TRBJ2-2; D is uncertain. The V and J ends lost 1 base and 1 base respectively, with 4 bases between them. Germline V gene sequence: CDR1 SGHTA, CDR2 FQGTGA. CDR3 length: 14 residues. Here the CDR3 reads CASSLMVNTGELFF. The DNA for the CDR3 is TGTGCCAGCAGCTTAATGGTGAACACCGGGGAGCTGTTTTTT.

The DNA of the CDR3 is TGTGCCAGCAGTCTATCGACAGGGGGCTACGAGCAGTACTTC. Protein product: CASSLSTGGYEQYF. The rearrangement joins TRBV28 to TRBJ2-7; 9 bases line up with TRBD1. This CDR3 has 14 residues. Trimming cost V 5 bases and J 3 bases; bases outside gene matches: 5. CDR1 is MDHEN, CDR2 SYDVKM, per germline.

J is TRBJ1-4 and V is TRBV2; 7 nucleotides agree with TRBD1. Germline V gene data show CDR1 as SNHLY and CDR2 as FYNNEI. Germline trimming cut 7 bases from V and 3 bases from J; bases unmatched to any gene: 8. The CDR3 length is 15 residues. The CDR3 nucleotides read TGTGCCAGCAAGGGACAGACCGCTGCTAATGAAAAACTGTTTTTT. It specifies CASKGQTAANEKLFF.

This clonotype has only a few counts. The chain combines TRBV7-2 with TRBJ2-7, with D possibly being TRBD1 (6 bases). CDR3 length equals 12 residues. The germline V gene encodes CDR1 SGHTA and CDR2 FQGNSA. Deletions cut 5 bases from V and 6 bases from J, with 11 bases between. The CDR3 spells CASSLQGFEQYF. The CDR3 DNA reads as TGTGCCAGCAGCCTACAGGGATTCGAGCAGTACTTC.

V and J are TRBV6-1 and TRBJ2-7; 7 nucleotides line up with TRBD2. V gave up 6 bases and J gave up 2 bases; unmatched junction bases: 10. The CDR3 has 15 amino acids. The V gene's germline CDR1 is MNHNS and CDR2 SASEGT. CDR3 loop: CASRAGNTNTYEQYF. The CDR3 nucleotides read TGTGCCAGCAGAGCGGGGAATACAAATACCTACGAGCAGTACTTC.

V is TRBV20-1 and J is TRBJ2-1; D call uncertain. The CDR3 is made up of 13 amino acids. Germline values: CDR1 DFQATT, CDR2 SNEGSKA (reference sequence). Between the trimmed V and J ends, which lost 0 bases and 7 bases, there was a span of 10 bases. The CDR3 sequence: CSAREPPGNEQFF. The CDR3 DNA follows: TGCAGTGCTAGAGAACCCCCAGGAAATGAGCAGTTCTTC.

The chain links TRBV5-1 to TRBJ1-1; TRBD1 might be the D (5 bases). The CDR3 totals 12 residues. Germline V gene lookup returns CDR1 SGHRS and CDR2 YFSETQ. The ends were cut back, 2 bases at V and 5 bases at J, with 7 bases in the middle. The CDR3 sequence is CASSFGGTEAFF. CDR3 nucleotides: TGCGCCAGCAGCTTCGGGGGAACTGAAGCTTTCTTT.

This clonotype was counted between two and nine times. The chain employs TRBV7-9 and TRBJ1-6; D uncertain. Germline assignment: CDR1 SEHNR and CDR2 FQNEAQ (reference sequence). The CDR3 consists of 14 residues. Trimming took 1 base from V and 7 from J, leaving 8 bases between them. This CDR3 is CASSLGGRNSPLHF. The CDR3 DNA follows: TGTGCCAGCAGCTTAGGCGGCAGAAATTCACCCCTCCACTTT.

The rearrangement uses TRBV24-1 and TRBJ2-1; a weak D match, TRBD2 (5 bases). Germline values: CDR1 KGHDR, CDR2 SFDVKD. V was pared by 3 bases and J by 8 bases, with 13 bases between. The CDR3 spans 14 residues. CDR3 nucleotides: TGTGCCACCAGTGATAGCAGCGGAGGCGATGAGCAGTTCTTC. Protein: CATSDSSGGDEQFF.